What follows describes a single TCR beta chain. Being one base from a much bigger clone, this may be a read error. The sample contains more than one DNA sequence encoding this CDR3. The data originate from a study of shared clonotypes between healthy human individuals. From germline, CDR1 is SGHRS and CDR2 YFSETQ. The CDR3 has 12 residues. V dropped 3 bases and J dropped 5 bases, with 8 bases sitting between them. Assay used: immunoSEQ multiplex PCR; TCRdb lists only in-frame clones, some missing. This repertoire shows approximately 1.1 million clones, approximately 78% found once; its top ten account for about 0.52%.

This rearrangement joins TRBV5-1 to TRBJ2-5, with D tentatively TRBD1 (6 bases). This clonotype was sampled from a man aged 18-30 years in good health. Some clones in this sample may be carry-over from other donors' samples. Sequencing was carried out using memory CD4+ T cells from PBMCs. Subset here: CD45RA-negative fraction. CDR3 protein: CASSSQGETQYF. CDR3 coding DNA: TGCGCCAGCAGCTCGCAGGGGGAGACCCAGTACTTC.